This entry is about one T cell receptor (beta chain). No antigen is known for it. This sample was included in a study of Ad26.COV2.S vaccination and SARS-CoV-2 variants. Study results and caveats: Similar non-spike TCR breadth was seen in vaccine and placebo recipients. People given the vaccine had a wider spike-specific TCR breadth than placebo recipients did.

The treatment was: some 20 received Ad26.COV2.S at low or high dose, single or two shots; five or six received placebo; per-sample allocation not given. Each sample was drawn 63 days after the first injection (of vaccine or placebo). What was given as vaccine was an Ad26 vector encoding Wuhan-strain SARS-CoV-2 spike. Per germline, CDR1 LGHNA and CDR2 YSLEER. The V gene lost 1 base and the J gene lost 6 bases, with 9 bases spanning the gap. This CDR3 is built from 13 residues. Only in-frame clones appear in the TCRdb table, and some are missing; sequencing was by immunoSEQ multiplex PCR. Among roughly 330,000 clones listed, almost 90% were seen once.

The clonotype originates from a person between 18 and 65 years old who received the Ad26.COV2.S COVID-19 vaccine or a placebo. Sequenced here: peripheral blood, sampled in a trial of Ad26.COV2.S vaccine versus placebo. The J gene is TRBJ1-2, the V gene TRBV4-3, with no clear D. The chain's CDR3 is CASSQGDANGYTF. DNA of the CDR3: TGCGCCAGCAGCCAAGGAGACGCAAATGGCTACACCTTC.